The source of this TCR beta chain is a study of blood T cell repertoires in COVID-19 (TCRdb year 2020). For the study in its entirety: The collaborator samples originated in the United States, Italy and Spain and spanned the acute and convalescent phases of COVID-19. Subjects who had been exposed to COVID-19, were actively infected with it, or had recovered from it provided the deeply sampled blood TCRbeta repertoires that made up the dataset. The material from the prospective study consisted of cDNA or gDNA derived from T cells, B-cell-depleted T cells, or PBMCs. Sample metadata almost always included a de-identified subject ID, COVID-19 status, age in years and sex. The samples were drawn from two sources: the first 160 participants of the ongoing ImmuneRACE study, and 1,254 subjects contributed by 6 global collaborators. Where HLA class I and class II types were available, the types were taken from metadata supplied by the sample provider, not from assay-based typing. The repertoires were released in a freely available public database meant as a resource for research on the immune response to SARS-CoV-2.

From a lookup of the germline V gene, CDR1 and CDR2 are SQVTM and ANQGSEA. Reading from cysteine to phenylalanine, the CDR3 counts 12 amino acids. The kept DNA is CDR3 alone, 36 bases in frame from the first base. Trimmed from V: 6 bases; trimmed from J: 7 bases; junction bases lacking a gene match: 4. The immunoSEQ Assay, a bias-controlled multiplex PCR, was used to amplify TCRbeta CDR3 regions from genomic DNA. Per the original workflow: The number of nucleated cells in each sample was estimated by amplification of reference gene primers within the assay. To quantify the absolute abundance of each unique TCRbeta CDR3 rearrangement, sequence reads were collapsed and filtered. For each sample, productive Simpson clonality was calculated as the square root of Simpson's diversity index over productive rearrangements. TCRdb retrieved this table from immuneACCESS and kept in-frame rearrangements only. Not all clones are present; in checked studies, unresolved V genes account for under half, and no reason is known for the remainder. D and trimming were read from the DNA, whereas the V and J calls and clone size are those reported in that table. The sample records roughly 140,000 clones, 85% to 90% of which are singletons. Approximately 1.3% of the sample is taken by the ten largest.

What the authors observed across the whole study: The quantity of clinical and demographic metadata differed by source and by participant and was supplied without curation.

Details on this clone: Its antigen remains undetermined. No qualities accompany the bases; no much larger clone lies one base away.

Participants in the prospective study were aged roughly 18 to 95 years, lived in 24 United States geographic areas, and enrolled through a virtual design. In the prospective study, cohorts were assigned on the basis of participant-reported clinical history obtained from a screening survey and a study questionnaire. In the prospective study, whole blood, serum and a nasopharyngeal or oropharyngeal swab were collected from each participant by mobile phlebotomists. Prospective study participants could optionally give additional blood draws and questionnaires over an approximately two-month period. Blood samples from the prospective study were shipped frozen or at room temperature prior to DNA extraction.

Recombination connected TRBV29-1 to TRBJ1-5, and 9 junction bases match TRBD1. The receptor comes from a woman in her twenties or thirties with acute COVID-19. Source material: PBMCs or T cells enriched from blood (not recorded which). Here is the DNA: TGCAGCGTACAGGGGGCAAACCAGCCCCAGCATTTT. It encodes CSVQGANQPQHF. When the CDR3 is completed using the reference TRBV29-1 and TRBJ1-5 genes on either side, the full variable domain is SAVISQKPSRDICQRGTSLTIQCQVDSQVTMMFWYRQQPGQSLTLIATANQGSEATYESGFVIDKFPISRPNLTFSTLTVSNMSPEDSSIYLCSVQGANQPQHFGDGTRLSIL.